This T cell receptor (beta chain) is drawn from a study of T cell repertoires in cytomegalovirus infection. The CDR3 is 12 residues long. Trimming took 7 bases from V and 12 from J, leaving 18 bases between them. Germline V gene lookup returns CDR1 MDHEN and CDR2 SYDVKM. TCRdb reanalysed the reads using MiXCR and keeps one entry per CDR3 protein. The sample consists of hundreds of thousands of distinct CDR3 sequences, more than 20% of them appearing once. This chain uses TRBV28 with TRBJ1-2; perhaps TRBD1 as D (6 bases). The sequence came from a human donor in good health (CMV status not recorded). Some clones in this sample may be carry-over from other donors' samples. Sequences were obtained from CD8+ T cells from PBMCs. This CDR3 reads CASTPRGGSNTF. The CDR3 DNA reads as TGTGCCAGCACCCCGAGGGGGGGAAGTAACACCTTC.